These 3 T cell receptor beta chains came from one sample sequenced in a study of T and B cells in COVID-19 patients. TRB was amplified from approximately 250-480 ng of blood genomic DNA. Multiplex PCR with BIOMED2 TRB-A/B primer pools amplified TRB rearrangements. From the multiplex PCR reads, TCRdb called clonotypes with MiXCR, one entry per CDR3 protein. The sample includes about 5,400 distinct CDR3 sequences, 27% of them seen just once. Sequences were obtained from blood. These receptors were taken from a human donor with active COVID-19.

By frequency in the sample, this clonotype is medium-sized. The chain combines TRBV18 with TRBJ2-1; D might be TRBD2 (6 bases). Trimming left V 2 bases short and J 9 bases short, with 8 bases between. This CDR3 region has 12 residues. The germline V gene has CDR1 KGHSH and CDR2 LQKENI. As DNA, the CDR3 is TGTGCCAGCTCACCATTCGGGGGTGAGCAGTTCTTC. This codes for CASSPFGGEQFF.

This clonotype was seen a handful of times. The J gene is TRBJ1-1, the V gene TRBV20-1; D gene ambiguous. Per the germline V gene, CDR1 is DFQATT and CDR2 is SNEGSKA (reference sequence). Between the trimmed V and J ends, which lost 3 bases and 0 bases, there was a span of 8 bases. The CDR3 consists of 13 residues. The CDR3 coding sequence is TGCAGTGCTAGGCGGCGTTTGAACACTGAAGCTTTCTTT. It is translated as CSARRRLNTEAFF.

The chain links TRBV14 to TRBJ1-5; D is unclear. Trimming shortened V by 4 bases and J by 6 bases, and 19 bases separated the two germline ends. This CDR3 region has 16 residues. In germline, CDR1 is SGHDN, CDR2 FVKESK. The CDR3 coding sequence is TGTGCCAGCAGCCCCCCGAACTTATGGCTCAGTCAGCCCCAGCATTTT. This encodes CASSPPNLWLSQPQHF.